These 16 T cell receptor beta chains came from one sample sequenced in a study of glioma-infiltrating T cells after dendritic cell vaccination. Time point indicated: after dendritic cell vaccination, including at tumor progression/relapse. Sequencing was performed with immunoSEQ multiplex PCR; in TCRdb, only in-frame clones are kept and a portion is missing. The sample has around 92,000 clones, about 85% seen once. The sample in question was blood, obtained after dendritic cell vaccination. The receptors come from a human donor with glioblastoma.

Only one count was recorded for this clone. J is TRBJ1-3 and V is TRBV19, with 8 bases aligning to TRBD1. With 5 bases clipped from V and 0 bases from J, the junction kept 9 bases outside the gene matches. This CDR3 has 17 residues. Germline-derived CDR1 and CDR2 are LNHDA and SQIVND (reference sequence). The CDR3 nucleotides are TGTGCCAGTAGTGGAGGACAGGGAACACTCTCTGGAAACACCATATATTTT. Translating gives CASSGGQGTLSGNTIYF.

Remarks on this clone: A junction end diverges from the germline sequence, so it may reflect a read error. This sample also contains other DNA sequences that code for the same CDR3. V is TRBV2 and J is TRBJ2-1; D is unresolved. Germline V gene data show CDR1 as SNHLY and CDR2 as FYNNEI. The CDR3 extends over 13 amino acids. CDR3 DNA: TGCGCCAGCAGTGATTTGTACTACAATGAGCAGTTCTTC. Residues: CASSDLYYNEQFF. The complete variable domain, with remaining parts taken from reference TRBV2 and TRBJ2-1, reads EPEVTQTPSHQVTQMGQEVILRCVPISNHLYFYWYRQILGQKVEFLVSFYNNEISEKSEIFDDQFSVERPDGSNFTLKIRSTKLEDSAMYFCASSDLYYNEQFFGPGTRLTVL.

DNA for the CDR3: TGTGCCAGCAGCTTAGGATCTAGCGGGGGGTATAATGAGCAGTTCTTC. Translation: CASSLGSSGGYNEQFF. The genes are TRBV7-9 and TRBJ2-1, with 11 positions matching TRBD2. This CDR3 contains 16 residues. Germline CDR1 is SEHNR and CDR2 is FQNEAQ (reference sequence). Trimming took 1 base from V and 7 from J; bases not matched to a gene: 6.

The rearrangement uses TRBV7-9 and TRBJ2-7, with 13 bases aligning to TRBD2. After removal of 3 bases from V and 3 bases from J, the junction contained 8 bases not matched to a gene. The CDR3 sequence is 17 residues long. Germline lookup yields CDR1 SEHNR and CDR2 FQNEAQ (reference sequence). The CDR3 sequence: CASSFRTSGGADYEQYF. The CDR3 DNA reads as TGTGCCAGCAGCTTCCGCACTAGCGGGGGGGCCGACTACGAGCAGTACTTC.

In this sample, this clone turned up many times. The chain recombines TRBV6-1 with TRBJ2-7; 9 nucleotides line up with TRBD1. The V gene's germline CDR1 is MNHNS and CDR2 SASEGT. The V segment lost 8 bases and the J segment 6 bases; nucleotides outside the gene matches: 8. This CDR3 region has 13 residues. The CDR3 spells CASWRDRVGEQYF. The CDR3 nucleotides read TGTGCCAGCTGGAGGGACAGGGTAGGCGAGCAGTACTTC.

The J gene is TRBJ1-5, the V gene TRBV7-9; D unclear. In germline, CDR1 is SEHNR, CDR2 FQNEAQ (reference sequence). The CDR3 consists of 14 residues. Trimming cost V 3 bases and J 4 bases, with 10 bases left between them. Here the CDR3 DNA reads TGTGCCAGCAGCTTCGCAGGTGGGAATCAGCCCCAGCATTTT. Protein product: CASSFAGGNQPQHF.

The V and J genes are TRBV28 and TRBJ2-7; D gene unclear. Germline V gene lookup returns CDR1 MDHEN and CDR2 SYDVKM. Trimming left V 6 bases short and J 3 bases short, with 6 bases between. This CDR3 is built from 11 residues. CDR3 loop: CASSKIYEQYF. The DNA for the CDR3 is TGTGCCAGCAGCAAAATCTACGAGCAGTACTTC.

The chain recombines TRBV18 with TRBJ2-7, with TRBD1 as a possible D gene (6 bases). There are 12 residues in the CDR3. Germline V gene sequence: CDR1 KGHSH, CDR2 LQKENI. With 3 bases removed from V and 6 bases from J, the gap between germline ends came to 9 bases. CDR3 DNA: TGTGCCAGCTCACCCGACAGGTCCGAGCAGTACTTC. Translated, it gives CASSPDRSEQYF.

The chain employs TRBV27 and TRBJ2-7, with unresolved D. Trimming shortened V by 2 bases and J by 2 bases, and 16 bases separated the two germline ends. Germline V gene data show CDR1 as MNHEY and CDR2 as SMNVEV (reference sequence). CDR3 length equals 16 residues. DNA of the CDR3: TGTGCCAGCAGTTTAGTTCAATCGACAATACCCTACGAGCAGTACTTC. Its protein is CASSLVQSTIPYEQYF.

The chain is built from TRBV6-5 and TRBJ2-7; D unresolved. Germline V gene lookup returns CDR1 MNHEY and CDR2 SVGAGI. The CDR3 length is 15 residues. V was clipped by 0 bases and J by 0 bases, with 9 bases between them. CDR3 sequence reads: CASSYSRLSSYEQYF. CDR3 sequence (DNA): TGTGCCAGCAGTTACTCGCGTCTTAGCTCCTACGAGCAGTACTTC.

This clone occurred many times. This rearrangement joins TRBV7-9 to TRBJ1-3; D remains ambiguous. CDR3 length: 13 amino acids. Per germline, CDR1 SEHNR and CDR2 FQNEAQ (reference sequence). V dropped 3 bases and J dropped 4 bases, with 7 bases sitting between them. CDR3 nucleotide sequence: TGTGCCAGCAGCTTCCTTGAGGGAAACACCATATATTTT. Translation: CASSFLEGNTIYF.

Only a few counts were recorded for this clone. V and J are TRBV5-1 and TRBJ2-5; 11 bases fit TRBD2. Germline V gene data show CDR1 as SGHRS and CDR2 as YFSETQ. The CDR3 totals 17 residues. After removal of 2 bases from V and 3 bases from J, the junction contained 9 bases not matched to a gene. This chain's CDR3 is CASSFGLAGGLEETQYF. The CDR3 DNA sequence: TGCGCCAGCAGCTTCGGTCTAGCGGGGGGCCTAGAAGAGACCCAGTACTTC.

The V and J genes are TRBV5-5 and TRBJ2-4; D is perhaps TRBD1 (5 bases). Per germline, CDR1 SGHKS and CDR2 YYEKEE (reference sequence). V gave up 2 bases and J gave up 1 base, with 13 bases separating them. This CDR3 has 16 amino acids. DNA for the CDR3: TGTGCCAGCAGCTTACCAGGGATTTCGGCCAAAAACATTCAGTACTTC. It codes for CASSLPGISAKNIQYF. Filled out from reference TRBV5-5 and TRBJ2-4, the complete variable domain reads DAGVTQSPTHLIKTRGQQVTLRCSPISGHKSVSWYQQVLGQGPQFIFQYYEKEERGRGNFPDRFSARQFPNYSSELNVNALLLGDSALYLCASSLPGISAKNIQYFGAGTRLSVL.

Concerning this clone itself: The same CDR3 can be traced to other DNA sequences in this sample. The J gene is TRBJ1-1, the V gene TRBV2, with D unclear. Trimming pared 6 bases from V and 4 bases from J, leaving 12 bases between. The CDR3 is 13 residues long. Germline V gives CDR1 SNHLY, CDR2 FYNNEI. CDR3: CASSIESFTEAFF. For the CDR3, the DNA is TGTGCCAGCAGCATAGAGTCGTTCACTGAAGCTTTCTTT. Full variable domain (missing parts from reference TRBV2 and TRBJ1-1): EPEVTQTPSHQVTQMGQEVILRCVPISNHLYFYWYRQILGQKVEFLVSFYNNEISEKSEIFDDQFSVERPDGSNFTLKIRSTKLEDSAMYFCASSIESFTEAFFGQGTRLTVV.

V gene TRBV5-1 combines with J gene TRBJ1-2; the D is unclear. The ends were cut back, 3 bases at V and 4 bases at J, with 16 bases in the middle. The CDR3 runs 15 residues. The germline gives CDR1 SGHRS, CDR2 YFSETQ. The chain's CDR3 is CASSSLLTSFYGYTF. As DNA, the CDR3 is TGCGCCAGCAGCTCCCTACTGACAAGCTTCTATGGCTACACCTTC.

The CDR3 loop is CASGGLATHTGELFF. CDR3 sequence (DNA): TGTGCCAGCGGAGGACTAGCCACCCACACCGGGGAGCTGTTTTTT. The chain recombines TRBV2 with TRBJ2-2, with 8 positions matching TRBD2. Germline V gene data show CDR1 as SNHLY and CDR2 as FYNNEI. The ends lost 8 bases at V and 3 bases at J; junction bases unmatched: 8. The CDR3 consists of 15 residues. The full variable domain, rest sourced from reference TRBV2 and TRBJ2-2, is EPEVTQTPSHQVTQMGQEVILRCVPISNHLYFYWYRQILGQKVEFLVSFYNNEISEKSEIFDDQFSVERPDGSNFTLKIRSTKLEDSAMYFCASGGLATHTGELFFGEGSRLTVL.